The 16 T cell receptor beta chains presented below share a single source sample, sequenced in a study of T cells in women clearing cervical HPV infection. Some clones are missing from TCRdb's copy, which holds only in-frame ones; the method was immunoSEQ multiplex PCR. The sample has 39,000 or so clones; the top ten hold 6.4%. The sample was blood buffy coat. The source is a woman between 18 and 69 years old with a cervical HPV16 infection that either progressed to CIN3+ or cleared (not recorded which).

Judged by frequency, this clone is medium-sized. Sequencing ends 3 residues short of the CDR3 end; the germline J gene provides the rest. The rearrangement joins TRBV20-1 to TRBJ2-7; 10 nucleotides align to TRBD1. The CDR3 covers 15 residues. Germline CDR1 is DFQATT and CDR2 is SNEGSKA (reference sequence). Trimming at V came to 3 bases and at J to 0 bases, leaving 5 bases not matched to a gene. The CDR3 loop is CSASPGTGVSYEQYF. The sequenced part of the CDR3 DNA is TGCAGTGCTAGCCCCGGGACAGGGGTCTCCTACGAG.

For this clone: The read terminates 3 residues ahead of where the CDR3 ends, so the germline J gene completes it. V usage is TRBV18 and J usage is TRBJ2-5; perhaps D is TRBD1 or TRBD2 (5 bases each). The V gene lost 3 bases and the J gene lost 5 bases, with 10 bases spanning the gap. CDR3 size: 13 residues. Germline CDR1 is KGHSH and CDR2 is LQKENI. Here the CDR3 reads CASSPLEGETQYF. The CDR3 bases that were read are TGTGCCAGCTCACCGCTTGAGGGGGAGACC. Using reference TRBV18 and TRBJ2-5 for the parts outside the CDR3, the full variable domain is NAGVMQNPRHLVRRRGQEARLRCSPMKGHSHVYWYRQLPEEGLKFMVYLQKENIIDESGMPKERFSAEFPKEGPSILRIQQVVRGDSAAYFCASSPLEGETQYFGPGTRLLVL.

Remarks on this clone: The sequenced fragment ends 3 residues before the CDR3 boundary, so the rest is inferred from the germline J gene. Other DNA sequences in the sample encode the same CDR3. The chain is built from TRBV2 and TRBJ1-1; weak D call: TRBD1 (5 bases). The germline gives CDR1 SNHLY, CDR2 FYNNEI. CDR3 size: 12 residues. Partial CDR3 DNA: TGTGCCAGCAGTGTCGCGGGGGATGAG. Translated: CASSVAGDE. The whole CDR3 sequence is CASSVAGDEAFF.

This clone is identified as medium-sized from frequency. From the germline J gene comes the end of the CDR3, since the read stops 3 residues before it. This rearrangement joins TRBV7-3 to TRBJ2-3; no reliable D call. The germline gives CDR1 SGHTA, CDR2 FQGTGA. This CDR3 contains 11 residues. Trimming removed 5 bases from V and 6 bases from J, with 6 bases in between. The covered CDR3 bases are TGTGCCAGCAGCCAATCCGATACG. It yields the protein CASSQSDT. The CDR3 in its entirety is CASSQSDTQYF.

About this clone itself: The read terminates 3 residues ahead of where the CDR3 ends, so the germline J gene completes it. The gene calls are TRBV19 and TRBJ1-2, with 8 bases matching TRBD1. Germline CDR1 reads LNHDA; CDR2 reads SQIVND (reference sequence). There are 14 residues in the CDR3. CDR3 sequence reads: CASSPTEDRGDYTF. The sequenced CDR3 bases are TGTGCCAGTAGTCCGACAGAAGACAGGGGCGAC.

As regards this clone: The sample holds other DNA sequences that translate to the same CDR3. CDR3 bases read: TGTGCCAGCAGTGCGTTGACAGGGGCTGGAAACACC. Its translation is CASSALTGAGNT. The CDR3, in full, reads CASSALTGAGNTIYF. The V call is TRBV2, the J call TRBJ1-3; 8 bases map to TRBD1. The read ends 3 residues early relative to the CDR3; the germline J gene fills the gap. The germline V gene has CDR1 SNHLY and CDR2 FYNNEI. V was pared by 4 bases and J by 2 bases, with 4 bases of the junction left unmatched. The CDR3 length is 15 residues.

To note about this clone: The read halts 3 residues ahead of the CDR3 end, with the missing end drawn from the germline J gene. The gene calls are TRBV5-1 and TRBJ2-3; 7 bases match TRBD2. The V segment lost 1 base and the J segment 1 base; nucleotides outside the gene matches: 6. Looked up from germline, CDR1 is SGHRS and CDR2 is YFSETQ. The CDR3 has 16 amino acids. CDR3 DNA (partial): TGCGCCAGCAGCTTGAGCCCTGGGGGGGGCACAGATACG. Translation gives CASSLSPGGGTDT. The full CDR3 is CASSLSPGGGTDTQYF.

Comment on this clone: The CDR3 end is not reached by the read, which stops 3 residues before it; the germline J gene fills it in. V gene TRBV19 combines with J gene TRBJ1-2; the match to TRBD1 covers 9 bases. The CDR3 totals 15 residues. The germline gives CDR1 LNHDA, CDR2 SQIVND (reference sequence). The chain's CDR3 is CASSIRGTGYYDYTF. CDR3 bases read: TGTGCCAGTAGTATTCGGGGGACAGGGTACTACGAC.

As regards this clone: Sequencing ends 3 residues short of the CDR3 end; the germline J gene provides the rest. Other DNA sequences in the same sample also yield this CDR3. V usage is TRBV7-6 and J usage is TRBJ2-2; 9 nucleotides agree with TRBD1. Germline V gene lookup returns CDR1 SGHVS and CDR2 FNYEAQ. CDR3 length: 14 residues. CDR3 sequence reads: CASSPPQGARELFF. The covered CDR3 bases are TGTGCCAGCAGCCCCCCACAGGGGGCTCGAGAG.

Regarding this clone: The read comes to an end 3 residues before the CDR3 does, leaving the germline J gene to fill in the end. The rearrangement joins TRBV5-6 to TRBJ2-3; 7 positions agree with TRBD2. The CDR3 covers 15 residues. The germline V gene encodes CDR1 SGHDT and CDR2 YYEEEE. CDR3 amino acids: CASSLGRGIQETQYF. Partial CDR3 DNA: TGTGCCAGCAGCTTGGGGCGGGGGATACAAGAGACG.

Remarks on this clone: The read falls 3 residues short of the CDR3 end, and the missing part is taken from the germline J gene. The rearrangement links TRBV30 to TRBJ1-1; tentative D call: TRBD1 (5 bases). The germline CDR1 and CDR2 sequences are GTSNPN and SVGIG (reference sequence). V lost 2 bases, J lost 0 bases, and 10 bases lay in between. The CDR3 runs to 14 residues. The chain's CDR3 is CAWSPRGVNTEAFF. The sequenced CDR3 bases are TGTGCCTGGAGTCCCCGGGGGGTGAACACTGAA.

On this clone itself: The DNA ends 3 residues before the CDR3 does, and the rest of the CDR3 is filled in from the germline J gene. The chain combines TRBV10-3 with TRBJ2-7, with 7 bases lining up with TRBD1. The junction had 11 bases not matched to a gene; V was cut back by 3 bases and J by 6 bases. Germline loops: CDR1 ENHRY, CDR2 SYGVKD. The CDR3 consists of 15 residues. The CDR3 loop reads CAISDLDRVVGEQYF. Partial CDR3 DNA: TGTGCCATCAGTGACCTAGACAGGGTAGTAGGCGAG.

A remark on this clone: From the germline J gene comes the end of the CDR3, since the read stops 3 residues before it. The chain is built from TRBV7-9 and TRBJ2-3, with D perhaps matching TRBD1 (6 bases). The V and J ends lost 1 base and 6 bases respectively, with 11 bases between them. This CDR3 contains 14 residues. CDR1 is SEHNR, CDR2 FQNEAQ, per germline (reference sequence). The CDR3 sequence: CASSLGRGSDTQYF. The DNA read from the CDR3 is TGTGCCAGCAGCTTAGGTAGGGGGTCGGATACG.

On this clone: Read data end 3 residues before the CDR3 end; the end is taken from the germline J gene. The rearrangement uses TRBV5-6 and TRBJ2-3, with 9 bases that match TRBD1. This CDR3 contains 15 residues. Germline V CDR1 and CDR2: SGHDT, YYEEEE. CDR3 DNA (partial): TGTGCCAGCAGCTTGGGGGACAGGGACCTTGGGACG. It yields the protein CASSLGDRDLGT. The CDR3 in full is CASSLGDRDLGTQYF.

Notes on this clone: The DNA ends 3 residues before the CDR3 does, and the rest of the CDR3 is filled in from the germline J gene. This sequence joins TRBV7-3 and TRBJ2-1; 9 nucleotides line up with TRBD2. CDR1 SGHTA and CDR2 FQGTGA come from the germline V gene. The ends lost 6 bases at V and 0 bases at J; junction bases unmatched: 6. This CDR3 has 16 residues. CDR3 loop: CASSRQAGGSYNEQFF. The sequenced CDR3 bases are TGTGCCAGCAGTCGCCAAGCGGGGGGCTCCTACAATGAG.

As to this clone: The read ends 3 residues early relative to the CDR3; the germline J gene fills the gap. The chain combines TRBV7-2 with TRBJ2-3; 8 bases fit TRBD2. The V gene end was trimmed by 1 base and the J gene end by 7 bases; junction bases not matched to a gene: 7. Germline CDR1 reads SGHTA; CDR2 reads FQGNSA. The CDR3 contains 15 residues. The CDR3 protein is CASSLVGLESYTQYF. CDR3 DNA (partial): TGTGCCAGCAGCTTAGTGGGACTAGAGTCCTATACG.